This T cell receptor (beta chain) derives from a study of blood T cells in healthy people across ages. This CDR3 region has 13 residues. Germline CDR1 DFQATT, CDR2 SNEGSKA (reference sequence). Unmatched junction bases numbered 7, after V lost 4 bases and J lost 8 bases. A second PCR, run for roughly 7 to 11 cycles, used a sample-barcoded 5' primer plus a J-beta primer mix. CDR3-containing paired-end reads numbered at least 2.5 million in each sample. TCRdb used MiXCR to reprocess the 5' RACE reads, holding one entry per CDR3 protein. The sample holds about 680,000 distinct CDR3 sequences; over 45% are singletons and the top ten take under 35%.

This chain uses TRBV20-1 with TRBJ1-4, with TRBD1 identical over 7 bases. The sample consisted of blood. The TCR comes from a woman aged 55-69 years in good health. The CDR3 protein is CSAIDRAGEKLFF. CDR3 in DNA: TGCAGTGCTATCGACAGGGCCGGGGAAAAACTGTTTTTT.